One sample yielded the 10 T cell receptor beta chains listed below, sequenced in a study of tissue T cells after allogeneic stem cell transplantation. Steroid-refractory graft-versus-host disease after allogeneic hematopoietic cell transplant qualified adults for prospective research-autopsy enrollment. The assay was immunoSEQ multiplex PCR, and TCRdb's table has in-frame clones only and misses some. The sample yields over 3,000 clones, about 71% seen once. The sequenced sample was small intestine tissue, obtained at autopsy. The receptors derive from a male patient at least 60 years old with steroid-refractory graft-versus-host disease after an allogeneic stem cell transplant. T cells may partly derive from the graft donor.

The chain carries TRBV28 and TRBJ2-5, with TRBD1 matching over 7 bases. Germline CDR1 and CDR2: MDHEN and SYDVKM. J gave up 5 bases and V 3 bases, and 6 bases lay outside the gene matches. This CDR3 spans 14 amino acids. This CDR3 is CASSLAGTDETQYF. The DNA for the CDR3 is TGTGCCAGCAGTTTGGCCGGGACAGACGAGACCCAGTACTTC.

J is TRBJ1-1 and V is TRBV28; D is uncertain. Trimming removed 3 bases at V and 1 base at J, with 9 bases between. Germline-derived CDR1 and CDR2 are MDHEN and SYDVKM. The CDR3 is made up of 14 amino acids. DNA of the CDR3: TGTGCCAGCAGTTTGACAATTCGGAACACTGAAGCTTTCTTT. Encoded protein: CASSLTIRNTEAFF.

The genes are TRBV21-1 and TRBJ2-7. TRBV21-1 is a recognized pseudogene. This CDR3 is 14 amino acids long. The CDR3, as DNA: TGTGCCAGCAGCAAGGACGGGGGCGTGAACGAGCAGTACTTC. Its protein product is CASSKDGGVNEQYF.

The chain has TRBV23-1 and TRBJ2-6; D is unresolved. TRBV23-1 is treated as an ORF (open reading frame) with a function not yet certain. Trimming took 6 bases from V and 2 from J, leaving 17 bases between them. This CDR3 region has 17 residues. CDR3 sequence: CASSRETGVAGANVLTF. The DNA of the CDR3 is TGCGCCAGCAGCCGAGAAACTGGGGTTGCTGGGGCCAACGTCCTGACTTTC.

This clone was counted a few times. The gene calls are TRBV30 and TRBJ1-2; D is undetermined. Germline CDR1 is GTSNPN and CDR2 is SVGIG (reference sequence). This CDR3 region has 14 residues. The ends were cut back, 3 bases at V and 4 bases at J, with 15 bases in the middle. The CDR3: CAWRISGSPYGYTF. In DNA form, the CDR3 reads TGTGCCTGGAGGATATCAGGTTCCCCCTATGGCTACACCTTC.

This chain uses TRBV15 with TRBJ1-1; D remains unclear. V was pared by 0 bases and J by 5 bases, with 10 bases between. The germline V gene has CDR1 LNHNV and CDR2 YYDKDF (reference sequence). This CDR3 region has 14 residues. The CDR3 DNA reads as TGTGCCACCAGCAGAGATCGGGAGTTTACTGAAGCTTTCTTT. Protein sequence: CATSRDREFTEAFF.

The V gene is TRBV7-8, the J gene TRBJ2-3; 13 positions match TRBD2. Trimming removed 6 bases from V and 2 bases from J; junction bases left unmatched: 5. The germline V gene encodes CDR1 SGHVS and CDR2 FQNEAQ. CDR3 length: 16 amino acids. CDR3 residues: CASRELAGGPTDTQYF. CDR3 sequence (DNA): TGTGCCAGCAGAGAACTAGCGGGGGGGCCCACAGATACGCAGTATTTT.

The rearrangement uses TRBV5-6 and TRBJ2-1; D perhaps matches TRBD2 (6 bases). The germline V gene has CDR1 SGHDT and CDR2 YYEEEE. V was clipped by 0 bases and J by 4 bases, with 17 bases between them. The CDR3 has 17 residues. DNA for the CDR3: TGTGCCAGCAGCTTGGCAGTTGGGGGGAGTGCGTACAATGAGCAGTTCTTC. Amino acids: CASSLAVGGSAYNEQFF. Drawing the rest from reference TRBV5-6 and TRBJ2-1, the complete variable domain is DAGVTQSPTHLIKTRGQQVTLRCSPKSGHDTVSWYQQALGQGPQFIFQYYEEEERQRGNFPDRFSGHQFPNYSSELNVNALLLGDSALYLCASSLAVGGSAYNEQFFGPGTRLTVL.

The J gene is TRBJ2-2, the V gene TRBV5-8; TRBD2 is a possible D gene (6 bases). The ends were cut back, 4 bases at V and 3 bases at J, with 13 bases in the middle. CDR3 length: 15 residues. Germline CDR1 reads SGHTS; CDR2 reads YDEGEE. In DNA form, the CDR3 reads TGTGCCAGCAGCCACCCGGGGGAGTACACCGGGGAGCTGTTTTTT. It specifies CASSHPGEYTGELFF.

The V call is TRBV25-1, the J call TRBJ1-2; D not certain. V dropped 3 bases and J dropped 6 bases, with 14 bases sitting between them. The germline CDR1 and CDR2 sequences are MGHDK and SYGVNS. The CDR3 sequence is 14 residues long. CDR3 nucleotide sequence: TGTGCCAGCAGTGACGGCCAGATGTCTAATGGCTACACCTTC. As protein: CASSDGQMSNGYTF.